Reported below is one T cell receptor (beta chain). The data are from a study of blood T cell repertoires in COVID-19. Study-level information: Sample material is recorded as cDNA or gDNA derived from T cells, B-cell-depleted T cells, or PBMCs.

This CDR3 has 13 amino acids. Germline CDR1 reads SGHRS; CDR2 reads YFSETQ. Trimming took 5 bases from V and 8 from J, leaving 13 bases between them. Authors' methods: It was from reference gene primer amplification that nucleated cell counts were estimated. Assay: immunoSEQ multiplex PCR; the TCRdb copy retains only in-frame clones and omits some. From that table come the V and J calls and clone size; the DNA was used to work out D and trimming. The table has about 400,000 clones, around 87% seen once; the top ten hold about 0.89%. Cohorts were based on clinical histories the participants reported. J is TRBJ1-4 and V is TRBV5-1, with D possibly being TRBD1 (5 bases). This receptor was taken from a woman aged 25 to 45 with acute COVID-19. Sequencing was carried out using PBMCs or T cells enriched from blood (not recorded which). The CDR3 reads CASRAGWFEKLFF. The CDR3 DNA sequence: TGCGCCAGCAGGGCAGGGTGGTTCGAAAAACTGTTTTTT.